The clone carrying this TCR beta chain was counted many times. No antigen is known for it. Trimming pared 4 bases from V and 9 bases from J, leaving 14 bases between. The germline V gene encodes CDR1 SGHRS and CDR2 YFSETQ. The CDR3 spans 13 residues. Either OKT3 anti-CD3 antibody or CD3/CD28 beads expanded T cells from blood mononuclear cells over roughly 3 days. Bispecific antibody was added to some 50,000 normal T cells and some 50,000 target cells. Unique molecular identifier barcodes measured each clonotype's abundance. TCRdb fed the 5' RACE reads into MiXCR, producing one record per CDR3 protein. The sample yields 20,000 or so distinct CDR3 sequences, about 2.7% seen once. This sample was taken from a study of beta chain bispecific antibodies for T cell cancers. The study's findings and limits: Most targeted TRBV signal came from the leukemia cell line cells, not normal T cells. TRBV5-6, highly similar to TRBV5-5, is cross-recognized by anti-TRBV5-5 antibody.

The receptor comes from a human donor in good health. Some clones in this sample may be carry-over from other donors' samples. The chain is built from TRBV5-1 and TRBJ2-1; D could derive from TRBD1 or TRBD2 (5 bases each). The specimen sequenced was healthy donor T cells cultured with leukemia cells. In DNA form, the CDR3 reads TGCGCCAGCAGCATCCGGGGACCCGCTGAGCAGTTCTTC. Amino acids: CASSIRGPAEQFF.